The T cell receptor beta chain under discussion was sequenced for a study of identical twins. Regarding the study as a whole: Some out-of-frame alpha sequences were shared by twins, and these showed excess low generation probability. A lower insertion count was a feature of abundant cord blood beta clonotypes, with no such feature in memory repertoires.

The germline gives CDR1 MNHEY, CDR2 SMNVEV (reference sequence). The CDR3 spans 15 residues. V was trimmed by 3 bases and J by 8 bases, leaving 17 bases between them. TCRdb itself ran the 5' RACE reads through MiXCR, one entry per CDR3 protein. The data hold 700,000 or so distinct CDR3 sequences, with 21% observed a single time. Notes on this clonotype: Its specificity is unknown.

The data were also submitted as part of a second study, on T cells expressing NK-cell markers. That paper adds: Researchers got TCR beta repertoires out of sorted CD3+CD56+NKG2C+, CD3+CD56+NKG2C- and CD3+CD56-NKG2C+ T cells. Sequencing covered eight donors, seven HCMV-seropositive and one seronegative.

The gene calls are TRBV27 and TRBJ2-1; no clear D gene. The sequencing input was PBMCs. The receptor comes from a woman aged 18-29 years in good health. CDR3 region: CASSFYPPRIYEQFF. The CDR3 DNA reads TGTGCCAGCAGTTTCTACCCTCCGAGGATCTATGAGCAGTTCTTC.